This T cell receptor beta chain was recovered during a study of CD8+CD57+ T cells in acquired aplastic anemia. Study background: Sorted CD4+ and CD8+ cells yielded DNA averaging approximately 3.5 ug. Healthy donors had, on average, roughly 9.9 million reads for their CD4+ cells. Study results and limitations: Found in both controls and patients were approximately 29 CD8+ CDR3 sequences. No significant patient-versus-control difference appeared in CD8+ Simpson's diversity.

Ten or more counts support this clonotype. Its target is not known. V dropped 6 bases and J dropped 7; count of bases not matched to a gene: 7. CDR1 and CDR2 (germline): LNHNV, YYDKDF (reference sequence). The CDR3 runs to 15 residues. For CDR3 and TCR beta VDJ profiling, genomic DNA was the template used. From the reads, TCRdb called clonotypes with MiXCR, one entry per CDR3 protein. The sample contains a few hundred thousand distinct CDR3 sequences, over 55% of which appear only once. V gene TRBV15 combines with J gene TRBJ1-4; 11 bases fit TRBD1. The specimen was sorted CD4+, CD8+, or CD8+CD57+ T cells (not recorded which) from PBMCs. This receptor was identified in a human donor in good health. The CDR3: CATRQDRGPGEKLFF. In DNA form, the CDR3 reads TGTGCCACCAGACAGGACAGGGGGCCTGGTGAAAAACTGTTTTTT.